This paragraph covers one T cell receptor beta chain sequence. No antigen is known for it. This entry comes from a study of identical twins. Study results and limitations: Models underestimated TCR alpha sharing (out-of-frame) in monozygotic twins. Not following the same donors, the study drew its conclusions from cross-sectional statistical analysis.

From the 5' RACE reads, TCRdb called clonotypes with MiXCR, one entry per CDR3 protein. The sample carries about 1.7 million distinct CDR3 sequences, less than 40% recorded once. V was clipped by 3 bases and J by 5 bases, with 19 bases between them. Per the germline V gene, CDR1 is MDHEN and CDR2 is SYDVKM. This CDR3 has 16 residues. The sequencing input was cord blood. The chain carries TRBV28 and TRBJ1-1; D is possibly TRBD1 (5 bases). The TCR sequence derives from a newborn girl in good health. CDR3 DNA sequence: TGTGCCAGCAGTTTCGGGGCACCGGTGGGGGGAACTGAAGCTTTCTTT. It codes for CASSFGAPVGGTEAFF. The variable domain in full, completed from reference TRBV28 and TRBJ1-1, reads DVKVTQSSRYLVKRTGEKVFLECVQDMDHENMFWYRQDPGLGLRLIYFSYDVKMKEKGDIPEGYSVSREKKERFSLILESASTNQTSMYLCASSFGAPVGGTEAFFGQGTRLTVV.